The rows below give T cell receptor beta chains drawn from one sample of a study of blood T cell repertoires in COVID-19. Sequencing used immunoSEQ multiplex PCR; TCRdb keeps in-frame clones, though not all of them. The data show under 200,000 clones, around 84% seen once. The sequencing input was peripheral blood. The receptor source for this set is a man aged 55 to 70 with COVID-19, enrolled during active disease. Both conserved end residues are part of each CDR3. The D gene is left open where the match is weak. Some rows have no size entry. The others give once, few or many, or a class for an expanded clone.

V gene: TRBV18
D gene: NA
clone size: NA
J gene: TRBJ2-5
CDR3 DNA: TGTGCCAGCTCACCATATGCGGGAGAGACCCAGTACTTC
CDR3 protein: CASSPYAGETQYF

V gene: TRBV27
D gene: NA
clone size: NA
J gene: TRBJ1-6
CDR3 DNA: TGTGCCAGCAGACAAGGGGCCCGGCGTTATAATTCACCCCTCCACTTT
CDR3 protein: CASRQGARRYNSPLHF

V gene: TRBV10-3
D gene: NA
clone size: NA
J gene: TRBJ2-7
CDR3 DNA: TGTGCCACCGCATCGGTCCAGGGGTACGAGCAGTACTTC
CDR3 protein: CATASVQGYEQYF

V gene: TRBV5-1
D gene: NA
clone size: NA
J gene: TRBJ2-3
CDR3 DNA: TGCGCCAGCAGCAAAAATTTCCCGGAACAGGAGGATACGCAGTATTTT
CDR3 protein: CASSKNFPEQEDTQYF

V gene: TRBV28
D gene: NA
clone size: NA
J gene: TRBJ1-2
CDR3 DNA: TGTGCCAGCAGTTTTGCTCGGGGAGTAGGCGGCTACACCTTC
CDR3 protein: CASSFARGVGGYTF

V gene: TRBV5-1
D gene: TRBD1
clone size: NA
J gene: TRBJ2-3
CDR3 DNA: TGCGCCAGCAGCAAACAGGGGAAAAGCACAGATACGCAGTATTTT
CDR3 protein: CASSKQGKSTDTQYF

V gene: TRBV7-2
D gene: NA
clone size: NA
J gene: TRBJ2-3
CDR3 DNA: TGTGCCAGCAGCTTACAAGGACTTATGACAGATACGCAGTATTTT
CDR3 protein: CASSLQGLMTDTQYF

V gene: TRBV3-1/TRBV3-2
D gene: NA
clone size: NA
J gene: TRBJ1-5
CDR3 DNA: TGTGCCAGCAGCCAACAGGGGCACGATCAGCCCCAGCATTTT
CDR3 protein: CASSQQGHDQPQHF

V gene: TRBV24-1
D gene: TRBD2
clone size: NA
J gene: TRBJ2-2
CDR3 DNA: TGTGCCACCAGTGAAACAGCGGGGACGAACACCGGGGAGCTGTTTTTT
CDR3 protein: CATSETAGTNTGELFF

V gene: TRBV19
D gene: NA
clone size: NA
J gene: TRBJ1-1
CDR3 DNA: TGTGCCAGTAGTATAGATAGCCCCCCGAACACTGAAGCTTTCTTT
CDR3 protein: CASSIDSPPNTEAFF

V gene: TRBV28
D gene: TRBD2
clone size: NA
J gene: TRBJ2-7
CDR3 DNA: TGTGCCAGCAGTTTCTTCAGCGGGGGGTGGGGAAACGAGCAGTACTTC
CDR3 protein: CASSFFSGGWGNEQYF

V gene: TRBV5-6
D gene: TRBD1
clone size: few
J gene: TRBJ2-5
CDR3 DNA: TGTGCCAGCAGCTTGGGGTTCGGCAGGGGGCAAGAGACCCAGTACTTC
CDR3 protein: CASSLGFGRGQETQYF

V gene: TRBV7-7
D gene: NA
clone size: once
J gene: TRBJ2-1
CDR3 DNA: TGTGCTAGCAGCTCGACCCGGGACACAAACTACAATGAGCAGTTCTTC
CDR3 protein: CASSSTRDTNYNEQFF

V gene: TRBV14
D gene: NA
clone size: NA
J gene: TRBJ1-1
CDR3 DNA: TGTGCCAGCAGCCAAGATTCTAGCAGGTCTACTGAAGCTTTCTTT
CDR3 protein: CASSQDSSRSTEAFF

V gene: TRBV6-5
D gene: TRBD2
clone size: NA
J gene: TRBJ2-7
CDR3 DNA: TGTGCCAGCAGTTACTCCGGCGGGGGGGCCACTTACGAGCAGTACTTC
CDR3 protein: CASSYSGGGATYEQYF

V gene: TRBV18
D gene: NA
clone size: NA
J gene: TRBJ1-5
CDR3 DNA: TGTGCCAGCTCCGGAGGGAACCAGCCCCAGCATTTT
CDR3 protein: CASSGGNQPQHF

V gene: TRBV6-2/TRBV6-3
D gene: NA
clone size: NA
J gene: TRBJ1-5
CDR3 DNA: TGTGCCAGCAGTTACTCTTTTGGGGGCCAGCCCCAGCATTTT
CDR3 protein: CASSYSFGGQPQHF

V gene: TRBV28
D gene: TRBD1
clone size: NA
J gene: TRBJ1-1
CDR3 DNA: TGTGCCAGCAGTTTATTGGGACAGTCCACTGAAGCTTTCTTT
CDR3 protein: CASSLLGQSTEAFF

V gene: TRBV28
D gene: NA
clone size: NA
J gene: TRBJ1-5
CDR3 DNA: TGTGCCAGCAGTTTAAGGGAGGGGAGCAATCAGCCCCAGCATTTT
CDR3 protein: CASSLREGSNQPQHF

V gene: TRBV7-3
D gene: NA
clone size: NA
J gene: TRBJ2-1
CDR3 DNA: TGTGCCAGCAGCTACGGGGGTAGGGTCTCCTACAATGAGCAGTTCTTC
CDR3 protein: CASSYGGRVSYNEQFF

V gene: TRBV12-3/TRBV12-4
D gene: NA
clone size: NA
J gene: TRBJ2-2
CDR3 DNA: TGTGCCAGCAGGGCGGGGATCGGGGAGCTGTTTTTT
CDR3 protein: CASRAGIGELFF

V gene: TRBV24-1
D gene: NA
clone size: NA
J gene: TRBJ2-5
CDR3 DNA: TGTGCCACCAGTCAAAGACTGGAAGAGACCCAGTACTTC
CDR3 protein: CATSQRLEETQYF

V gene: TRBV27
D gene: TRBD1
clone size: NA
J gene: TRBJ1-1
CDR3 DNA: TGTGCCAGCACCTCCGGGACAGGGTTTAACACTGAAGCTTTCTTT
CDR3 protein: CASTSGTGFNTEAFF

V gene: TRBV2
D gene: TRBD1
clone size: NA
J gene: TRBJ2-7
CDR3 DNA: TGTGCCAGCATACCGGACAGGGGAGCCTACGAGCAGTACTTC
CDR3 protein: CASIPDRGAYEQYF

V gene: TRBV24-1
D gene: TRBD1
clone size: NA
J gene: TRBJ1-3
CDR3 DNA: TGTGCCACCTCCGGGACAGCCTCTGGAAACACCATATATTTT
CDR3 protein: CATSGTASGNTIYF

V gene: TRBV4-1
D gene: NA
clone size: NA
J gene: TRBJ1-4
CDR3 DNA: TGCGCCAGCAGGAGTGGGGGGTTAGAAAAACTGTTTTTT
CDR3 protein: CASRSGGLEKLFF

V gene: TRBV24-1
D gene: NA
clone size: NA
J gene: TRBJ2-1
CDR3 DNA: TGTGCCACCAGTGGATTCATAAGGGGGGGTGAGCAGTTCTTC
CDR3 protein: CATSGFIRGGEQFF

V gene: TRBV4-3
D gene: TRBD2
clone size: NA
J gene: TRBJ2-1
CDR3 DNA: TGCGCCAGCAGCCAAGCCGGGACTAGCGGGATTGAGCAGTTCTTC
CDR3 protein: CASSQAGTSGIEQFF

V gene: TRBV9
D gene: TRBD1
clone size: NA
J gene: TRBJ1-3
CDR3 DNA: TGTGCCAGCGGGACAGGGGCTACCTCTGGAAACACCATATATTTT
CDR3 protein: CASGTGATSGNTIYF

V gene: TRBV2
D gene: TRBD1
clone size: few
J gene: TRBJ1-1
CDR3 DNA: TGTGCCAGCATTTTAGGTCTGGGACAGGGTTCGGGTGAAGCTTTCTTT
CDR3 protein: CASILGLGQGSGEAFF

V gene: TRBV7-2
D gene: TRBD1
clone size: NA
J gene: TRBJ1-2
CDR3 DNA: TGTGCCAGCAGCTTAGCGCGGGACAGAGCTTATGGCTACACCTTC
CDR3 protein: CASSLARDRAYGYTF

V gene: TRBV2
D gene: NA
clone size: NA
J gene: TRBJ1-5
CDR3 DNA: TGTGCCAGCAGGCCGGGCAGGGGTTTGTTCGATCAGCCCCAGCATTTT
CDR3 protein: CASRPGRGLFDQPQHF

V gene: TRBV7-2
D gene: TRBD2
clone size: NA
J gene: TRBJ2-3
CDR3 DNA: TGTGCCAGCACCTTTAAGAGCGGGGGGCTCACAGATACGCAGTATTTT
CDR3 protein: CASTFKSGGLTDTQYF

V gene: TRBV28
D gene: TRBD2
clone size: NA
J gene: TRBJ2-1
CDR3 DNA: TGTGCCAGCAGTTTAACGGCTAGCGGGAGCAATGAGCAGTTCTTC
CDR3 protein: CASSLTASGSNEQFF

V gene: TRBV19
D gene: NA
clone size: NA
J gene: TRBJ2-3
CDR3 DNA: TGTGCCAGTAGTTTCGTCCGGGGGAGTACAGATACGCAGTATTTT
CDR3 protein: CASSFVRGSTDTQYF

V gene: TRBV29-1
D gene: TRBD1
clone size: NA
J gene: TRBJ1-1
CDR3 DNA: TGCAGCGGCGGACAGGGAGACACTGAAGCTTTCTTT
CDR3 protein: CSGGQGDTEAFF

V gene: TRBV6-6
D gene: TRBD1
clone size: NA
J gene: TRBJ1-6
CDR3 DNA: TGTGCCTCCGGACAGGACTCCTATAATTCACCCCTCCACTTT
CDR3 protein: CASGQDSYNSPLHF

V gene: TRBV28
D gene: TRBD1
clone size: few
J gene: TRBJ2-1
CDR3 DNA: TGTGCCAGCAGTTTATACAATTACAGGGGAGTAAACTACAATGAGCAGTTCTTC
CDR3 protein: CASSLYNYRGVNYNEQFF

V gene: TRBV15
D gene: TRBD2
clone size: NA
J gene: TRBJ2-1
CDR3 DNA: TGTGCCACCAGCAAATTAATAGCGGGGGGGCTAGGCAATGAGCAGTTCTTC
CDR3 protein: CATSKLIAGGLGNEQFF

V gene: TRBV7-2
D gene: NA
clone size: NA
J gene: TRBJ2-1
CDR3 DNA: TGTGCCAGCAGCCCAAATCAGGCGGGCGCGGGGAATGAGCAGTTCTTC
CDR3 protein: CASSPNQAGAGNEQFF

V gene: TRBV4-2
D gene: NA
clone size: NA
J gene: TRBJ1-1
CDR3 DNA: TGTGCCAGCAGCCTCTTTATGAACACTGAAGCTTTCTTT
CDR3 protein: CASSLFMNTEAFF

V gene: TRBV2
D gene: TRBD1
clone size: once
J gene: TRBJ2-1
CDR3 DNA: TGTGCCACCGGGACAGGGATCGAAGGTTACTACAATGAGCAGTTCTTC
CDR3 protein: CATGTGIEGYYNEQFF

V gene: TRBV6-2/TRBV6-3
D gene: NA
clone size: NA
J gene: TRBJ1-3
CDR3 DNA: TGTGCCAGCAGTTCCCCGACAGCCTCTGGAAACACCATATATTTT
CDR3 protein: CASSSPTASGNTIYF

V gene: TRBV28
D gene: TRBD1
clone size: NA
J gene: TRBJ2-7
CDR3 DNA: TGTGCCAGCAGATCCGGGACAGGGGGCTCCTACGAGCAGTACTTC
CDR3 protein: CASRSGTGGSYEQYF

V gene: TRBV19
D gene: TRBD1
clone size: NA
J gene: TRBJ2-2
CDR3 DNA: TGTGCCAGTCAATTATACGCCACAGGGGCCGGTTCAAACACCGGGGAGCTGTTTTTT
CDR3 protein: CASQLYATGAGSNTGELFF

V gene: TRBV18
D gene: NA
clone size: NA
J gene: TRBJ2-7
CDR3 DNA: TGTGCCAGCTCACCATTGCGGCTGAGCTACGAGCAGTACTTC
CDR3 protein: CASSPLRLSYEQYF

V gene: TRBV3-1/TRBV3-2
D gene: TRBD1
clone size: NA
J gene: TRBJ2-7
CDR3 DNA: TGTGCCAGCAGCTCCGGGACAGGGATTTTCGAGCAGTACTTC
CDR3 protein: CASSSGTGIFEQYF

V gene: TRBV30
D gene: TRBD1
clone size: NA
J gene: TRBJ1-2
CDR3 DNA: TGTGCCTGGAGTAGACAGGGCTATGGCTACACCTTC
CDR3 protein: CAWSRQGYGYTF

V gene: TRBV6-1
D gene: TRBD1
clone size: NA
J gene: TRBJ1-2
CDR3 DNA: TGTGCCAGCAGTGAATTGGGCCCAGGGGGGCGCGATGGCTACACCTTC
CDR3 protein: CASSELGPGGRDGYTF

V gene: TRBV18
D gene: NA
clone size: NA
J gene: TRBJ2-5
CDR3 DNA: TGTGCCAGCTCACCATCGGGCCAGGGGCAGACCCAGTACTTC
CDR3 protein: CASSPSGQGQTQYF

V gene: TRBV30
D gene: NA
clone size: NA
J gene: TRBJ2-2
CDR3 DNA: TGTGCCTGGAGCCCACAGGGTGGCACCGGGGAGCTGTTTTTT
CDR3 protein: CAWSPQGGTGELFF

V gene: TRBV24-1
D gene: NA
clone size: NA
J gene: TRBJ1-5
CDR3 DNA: TGTGCCACCAGTGATTTCGGGGGTCAGCCCCAGCATTTT
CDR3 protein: CATSDFGGQPQHF

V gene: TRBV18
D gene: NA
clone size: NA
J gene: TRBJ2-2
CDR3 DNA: TGTGCCAGCTCAACCTCGGGACTTTACACCGGGGAGCTGTTTTTT
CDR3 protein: CASSTSGLYTGELFF